Below, 20 T cell receptor beta chains from the same sample are listed, as sequenced in a study of T cell changes during pregnancy in multiple sclerosis. Sequencing was performed with immunoSEQ multiplex PCR; in TCRdb, only in-frame clones are kept and a portion is missing. The sample records tens of thousands of clones, more than 80% being singletons. This specimen was peripheral blood, taken in the third trimester of pregnancy. The source is a female donor with multiple sclerosis, enrolled in a pregnancy study.

This clone was detected only a few times. The chain links TRBV19 to TRBJ2-5, with D hard to call. There are 13 residues in the CDR3. CDR1 is LNHDA and CDR2 is SQIVND in the germline V gene (reference sequence). V lost 4 bases, J lost 0 bases, and 6 bases lay in between. CDR3 DNA sequence: TGTGCCAGTAGTAACCAGTACCAAGAGACCCAGTACTTC. It yields the protein CASSNQYQETQYF.

V usage is TRBV19 and J usage is TRBJ2-7; tentatively, D is TRBD2 (6 bases). The V and J ends lost 4 bases and 4 bases respectively, with 8 bases between them. Looked up from germline, CDR1 is LNHDA and CDR2 is SQIVND (reference sequence). CDR3 size: 12 residues. CDR3 residues: CASSNGRYEQYF. CDR3 DNA sequence: TGTGCCAGTAGTAATGGGAGGTACGAGCAGTACTTC.

The V gene is TRBV13, the J gene TRBJ2-5; 8 nucleotides agree with TRBD2. This CDR3 is built from 15 residues. V shed 5 bases and J 8 bases; nucleotides not matched to a gene: 13. The germline CDR1 and CDR2 sequences are PRHDT and FYEKMQ (reference sequence). The CDR3 protein is CASSLRVAGPQTQYF. The CDR3 region has the DNA TGTGCCAGCAGCCTGCGAGTAGCGGGGCCCCAAACCCAGTACTTC.

The gene calls are TRBV5-1 and TRBJ2-5; 7 nucleotides align to TRBD1. J was trimmed by 0 bases and V by 6 bases; bases with no gene match: 8. The germline gives CDR1 SGHRS, CDR2 YFSETQ. There are 15 residues in the CDR3. Here the CDR3 reads CASNRDSLYQETQYF. In nucleotides, the CDR3 is TGCGCCAGCAACCGGGACAGTTTGTACCAAGAGACCCAGTACTTC.

CDR3 nucleotide sequence: TGTGCCAGCAGTGAATCGTGGCTCGAGCAGTTCTTC. Amino acid sequence: CASSESWLEQFF. V is TRBV6-1 and J is TRBJ2-1; no clear D gene. V was trimmed by 2 bases and J by 10 bases, leaving 9 bases between them. The length of the CDR3 is 12 residues. Germline-derived CDR1 and CDR2 are MNHNS and SASEGT.

The CDR3 DNA is TGCGCCAGCAGCTTTTGGGGCGCGGAAGAAAAACTGTTTTTT. Residues: CASSFWGAEEKLFF. The chain employs TRBV5-1 and TRBJ1-4, with D possibly TRBD1 on 5 matching bases. From germline, CDR1 is SGHRS and CDR2 YFSETQ. V lost 2 bases and J 8 bases, leaving 13 bases between the germline ends. The CDR3 runs 14 residues.

The chain joins TRBV10-3 to TRBJ2-3; TRBD2 matches at 11 bases. The CDR3 loop spans 15 amino acids. CDR1 is ENHRY, CDR2 SYGVKD, per germline. V was pared by 1 base and J by 3 bases, with 0 bases of the junction left unmatched. CDR3 in amino acids: CAISEWTSGTDTQYF. CDR3 coding DNA: TGTGCCATCAGTGAGTGGACTAGCGGGACAGATACGCAGTATTTT.

The V and J genes are TRBV10-2 and TRBJ2-1; 9 bases are a match to TRBD2. The CDR3 sequence is 16 residues long. V trimming: 7 bases; J trimming: 3 bases; junction bases outside the gene matches: 10. Germline V gives CDR1 WSHSY, CDR2 SAAADI. This chain's CDR3 is CASNLPGLAVYNEQFF. The CDR3 DNA is TGCGCCAGCAATCTCCCGGGACTAGCCGTCTACAATGAGCAGTTCTTC.

The chain couples TRBV27 to TRBJ1-1; TRBD1 matches 7 bases. The CDR3 runs to 16 residues. Per germline, CDR1 MNHEY and CDR2 SMNVEV (reference sequence). Germline trimming cut 6 bases from V and 1 base from J; bases unmatched to any gene: 11. CDR3 amino acids: CASSSDRVVPNTEAFF. The CDR3 DNA reads as TGTGCCAGCAGCTCCGACAGGGTGGTGCCGAACACTGAAGCTTTCTTT.

This chain connects TRBV4-1 to TRBJ2-7; D may be TRBD1 (6 bases). CDR3 length equals 15 residues. V was cut by 1 base and J by 6 bases, with 16 bases left in between. Germline lookup yields CDR1 MGHRA and CDR2 YSYEKL. CDR3 protein: CASSQVRQGLPEQYF. In DNA, the CDR3 is TGCGCCAGCAGCCAAGTAAGGCAGGGGCTTCCCGAGCAGTACTTC.

The chain recombines TRBV10-2 with TRBJ2-7; 7 nucleotides match TRBD2. The germline V gene encodes CDR1 WSHSY and CDR2 SAAADI. The CDR3 length is 12 residues. The V gene end was trimmed by 8 bases and the J gene end by 3 bases; junction bases not matched to a gene: 4. The CDR3 DNA reads TGCGCCAGCCCTAGCGGCATCTACGAGCAGTACTTC. It is translated as CASPSGIYEQYF.

This clone was counted once. V is TRBV10-1 and J is TRBJ2-7; 10 bases line up with TRBD2. Unmatched junction bases numbered 2, after V lost 0 bases and J lost 3 bases. CDR3 length equals 15 residues. CDR1 is WNHNN and CDR2 is SYGVQD in the germline V gene (reference sequence). CDR3 loop: CASSESSGRIYEQYF. Here the CDR3 DNA reads TGCGCCAGCAGTGAGTCTAGCGGGAGGATCTACGAGCAGTACTTC.

The chain links TRBV30 to TRBJ1-1; possible D gene TRBD1, 5 bases. The CDR3 is 13 residues long. Trimming pared 6 bases from V and 8 bases from J, leaving 19 bases between. Germline assignment: CDR1 GTSNPN and CDR2 SVGIG (reference sequence). In nucleotides, the CDR3 is TGTGCCTGCACCCCCGGGGGTATCACCGAAGCTTTCTTT. It specifies CACTPGGITEAFF.

The gene calls are TRBV12-5 and TRBJ1-3; D call uncertain. Trimming shortened V by 6 bases and J by 4 bases, and 7 bases separated the two germline ends. This CDR3 is built from 12 residues. Per the germline V gene, CDR1 is LGHNT and CDR2 is FRNRAP. The CDR3: CASGSEGNTIYF. The CDR3, as DNA: TGTGCTAGTGGCTCCGAGGGAAACACCATATATTTT.

This clone was seen once. The chain couples TRBV30 to TRBJ2-2; TRBD2 matches 12 bases. With V trimmed by 4 bases and J by 2 bases, 8 bases remained unmatched. CDR3 size: 17 residues. Germline CDR1 reads GTSNPN; CDR2 reads SVGIG (reference sequence). CDR3 protein: CAWTSRTSGKNTGELFF. CDR3 sequence (DNA): TGTGCCTGGACTAGCCGGACTAGCGGGAAAAACACCGGGGAGCTGTTTTTT.

J is TRBJ2-7 and V is TRBV27, with TRBD1 matching 7 bases. Trimming took 4 bases from V and 6 from J; bases not matched to a gene: 6. Germline CDR1 reads MNHEY; CDR2 reads SMNVEV (reference sequence). The CDR3 has 13 amino acids. The CDR3 here is CASSYRQGAEQYF. CDR3 nucleotides: TGTGCCAGCAGTTACCGACAGGGAGCCGAGCAGTACTTC.

The chain combines TRBV5-1 with TRBJ1-2; D is unresolved. CDR3 length equals 13 residues. V was pared by 2 bases and J by 1 base, with 6 bases between. Germline V CDR1 and CDR2: SGHRS, YFSETQ. The CDR3 here is CASSFDNNYGYTF. The CDR3 nucleotides read TGCGCCAGCAGCTTTGACAATAACTATGGCTACACCTTC.

The genes are TRBV6-6 and TRBJ2-1; TRBD2 aligns across 8 bases. CDR3 length: 14 amino acids. Germline trimming cut 3 bases from V and 8 bases from J; bases unmatched to any gene: 6. CDR1 is MNHNY, CDR2 SVGAGI, per germline (reference sequence). The CDR3 DNA sequence: TGTGCCAGCAGTTATGGGACTAGTGTCTATGAGCAGTTCTTC. Protein product: CASSYGTSVYEQFF.

The V gene is TRBV28, the J gene TRBJ1-4; 7 positions agree with TRBD1. The CDR3 contains 12 residues. The junction had 0 bases not matched to a gene; V was cut back by 6 bases and J by 5 bases. Germline lookup yields CDR1 MDHEN and CDR2 SYDVKM. CDR3 in DNA: TGTGCCAGCAGACAGGGGAATGAAAAACTGTTTTTT. Its protein product is CASRQGNEKLFF.

The CDR3 spells CASRLSGSSYEQYF. The CDR3, as DNA: TGTGCCAGCAGACTTAGCGGGAGCTCCTACGAGCAGTACTTC. V is TRBV25-1 and J is TRBJ2-7, with 9 bases identical to TRBD2. This CDR3 contains 14 residues. V lost 6 bases and J lost 0; bases outside the gene matches: 3. Germline values: CDR1 MGHDK, CDR2 SYGVNS.